Shown below are 19 T cell receptor beta chains from a single sample sequenced in a study of blood T cell repertoires in COVID-19. The assay was immunoSEQ multiplex PCR, and TCRdb's table has in-frame clones only and misses some. The table shows around 310,000 clones, with around 89% occurring only once. Sequences were obtained from peripheral blood. All receptors come from a woman in her forties or fifties with active or convalescent COVID-19.

The chain recombines TRBV4-2 with TRBJ2-7; TRBD2 matches at 8 bases. This CDR3 is 14 amino acids long. J was trimmed by 2 bases and V by 2 bases; bases with no gene match: 2. Per germline, CDR1 LGHNA and CDR2 YNFKEQ. The CDR3 spells CASSQRAGAYEQYF. As DNA, the CDR3 is TGTGCCAGCAGCCAACGAGCGGGGGCCTACGAGCAGTACTTC.

This clone turned up a few times. The chain couples TRBV4-2 to TRBJ2-3; maybe TRBD2 (6 bases). The germline CDR1 and CDR2 sequences are LGHNA and YNFKEQ. The V and J ends lost 6 bases and 4 bases respectively, with 20 bases between them. The CDR3 totals 16 residues. CDR3 amino acids: CASRMEEGSLSDTQYF. The CDR3 DNA reads as TGTGCCAGCAGAATGGAGGAGGGTAGTCTGTCAGATACGCAGTATTTT.

This chain joins TRBV2 and TRBJ1-6; weak D call: TRBD1 (6 bases). Trimming took 2 bases from V and 7 from J, leaving 12 bases between them. CDR1 and CDR2 from the germline V gene are SNHLY and FYNNEI. The CDR3 sequence is 15 residues long. Here the CDR3 reads CASSEWTAANSPLHF. CDR3 bases: TGTGCCAGCAGTGAATGGACAGCCGCAAATTCACCCCTCCACTTT.

The CDR3 nucleotides are TGTGCCAGCATTACTAGCTCAGATACGCAGTATTTT. Translating gives CASITSSDTQYF. V and J are TRBV6-5 and TRBJ2-3; a weak D match, TRBD2 (6 bases). The CDR3 length is 12 residues. The germline V gene has CDR1 MNHEY and CDR2 SVGAGI. V lost 7 bases, J lost 4 bases, and 9 bases lay in between.

The CDR3 loop reads CASSPSQAAGELFF. In DNA, the CDR3 is TGTGCCAGCAGCCCATCCCAAGCGGCCGGGGAGCTGTTTTTT. The gene calls are TRBV7-3 and TRBJ2-2; weak D call: TRBD2 (5 bases). Trimming cost V 5 bases and J 6 bases, with 13 bases left between them. This CDR3 is 14 amino acids long. Germline V lookup: CDR1 SGHTA, CDR2 FQGTGA. Variable domain in full (rest from reference TRBV7-3 and TRBJ2-2): GAGVSQTPSNKVTEKGKYVELRCDPISGHTALYWYRQSLGQGPEFLIYFQGTGAADDSGLPNDRFFAVRPEGSVSTLKIQRTERGDSAVYLCASSPSQAAGELFFGEGSRLTVL.

This rearrangement joins TRBV29-1 to TRBJ2-5; 9 nucleotides align to TRBD1. Germline assignment: CDR1 SQVTM and CDR2 ANQGSEA. V shed 3 bases and J 7 bases; nucleotides not matched to a gene: 9. CDR3 length: 14 residues. The CDR3 here is CSVDGDREVGTQYF. In DNA, the CDR3 is TGCAGCGTTGACGGGGACAGGGAGGTAGGGACCCAGTACTTC.

The chain links TRBV18 to TRBJ1-1, with 10 nucleotides matching TRBD1. Losses at the gene ends were 3 bases for V and 7 bases for J; bases not matched to a gene: 8. Per germline, CDR1 KGHSH and CDR2 LQKENI. The CDR3 is 15 residues long. Here the CDR3 DNA reads TGTGCCAGCTCACCCCTGACAGGGGGCGCGAATGAAGCTTTCTTT. It translates to CASSPLTGGANEAFF.

The V and J genes are TRBV7-9 and TRBJ2-5, with D maybe TRBD2 (6 bases). The CDR3 covers 13 residues. The germline V gene encodes CDR1 SEHNR and CDR2 FQNEAQ (reference sequence). Trimming took 5 bases from V and 5 from J, leaving 12 bases between them. CDR3 region: CASSLRLGETQYF. The CDR3 nucleotides are TGTGCCAGCAGCCTCCGACTAGGGGAGACCCAGTACTTC.

This chain uses TRBV7-3 with TRBJ2-4, with no clear D. The V end lost 3 bases, the J end lost 2 bases, and 5 bases lay between the germline ends. The CDR3 runs 13 residues. Germline V gives CDR1 SGHTA, CDR2 FQGTGA. CDR3 loop: CASSLSTKNIQYF. CDR3 DNA: TGTGCCAGCAGCTTGAGTACCAAAAACATTCAGTACTTC.

This clone has only one observation. The rearrangement uses TRBV4-2 and TRBJ2-7; D might be TRBD1 (7 bases). V lost 0 bases and J 2 bases, leaving 23 bases between the germline ends. Germline assignment: CDR1 LGHNA and CDR2 YNFKEQ. The CDR3 is made up of 19 amino acids. The CDR3 loop reads CASSQDIWGSEGATYEQYF. CDR3 nucleotides: TGTGCCAGCAGCCAAGATATCTGGGGCTCGGAGGGGGCGACCTACGAGCAGTACTTC.

The chain recombines TRBV14 with TRBJ1-1, with 11 bases lining up with TRBD1. The germline CDR1 and CDR2 sequences are SGHDN and FVKESK. CDR3 length: 14 residues. The V segment lost 3 bases and the J segment 7 bases; nucleotides outside the gene matches: 4. The CDR3 region has the DNA TGTGCCAGCAGCCACGGGACAGGGGGAGATGAAGCTTTCTTT. It translates to CASSHGTGGDEAFF.

The V gene is TRBV7-9, the J gene TRBJ1-5; the D is unclear. Trimming took 5 bases from V and 3 from J, leaving 5 bases between them. The CDR3 covers 12 residues. The germline V gene has CDR1 SEHNR and CDR2 FQNEAQ (reference sequence). DNA for the CDR3: TGTGCCAGCAGCGCAGTCAATCAGCCCCAGCATTTT. Residues: CASSAVNQPQHF.

This chain uses TRBV4-3 with TRBJ1-6; D is perhaps TRBD1 (6 bases). There are 16 residues in the CDR3. Trimming left V 3 bases short and J 3 bases short, with 12 bases between. Per germline, CDR1 LGHNA and CDR2 YSLEER. CDR3 DNA sequence: TGCGCCAGCAGCCAGAGAACAGGGAGCTATAATTCACCCCTCCACTTT. Protein sequence: CASSQRTGSYNSPLHF.

The chain joins TRBV18 to TRBJ1-1, with D possibly TRBD1 on 6 matching bases. V shed 3 bases and J shed 5 bases, with 16 bases lying between them. The CDR3 consists of 15 residues. Per germline, CDR1 KGHSH and CDR2 LQKENI. The CDR3 nucleotides read TGTGCCAGCTCACCCCGGGGGGGGGCTGGGACTGAAGCTTTCTTT. Amino acids: CASSPRGGAGTEAFF. The full variable domain, with the rest looked up from reference TRBV18 and TRBJ1-1, is NAGVMQNPRHLVRRRGQEARLRCSPMKGHSHVYWYRQLPEEGLKFMVYLQKENIIDESGMPKERFSAEFPKEGPSILRIQQVVRGDSAAYFCASSPRGGAGTEAFFGQGTRLTVV.

The gene calls are TRBV9 and TRBJ1-4, with TRBD1 identical over 8 bases. The CDR3 is 15 amino acids. The V gene's germline CDR1 is SGDLS and CDR2 YYNGEE. Losses at the gene ends were 1 base for V and 11 bases for J; bases not matched to a gene: 10. In nucleotides, the CDR3 is TGTGCCAGCAGCGTAACCGGGACAGGAGAGGGGAAACTGTTTTTT. It is translated as CASSVTGTGEGKLFF.

This chain connects TRBV5-1 to TRBJ1-5, with 7 positions matching TRBD1. Trimming removed 0 bases from V and 4 bases from J; junction bases left unmatched: 4. CDR1 SGHRS and CDR2 YFSETQ come from the germline V gene. CDR3 length equals 15 residues. CDR3 residues: CASSLGAGGNQPQHF. CDR3 bases: TGCGCCAGCAGCTTGGGTGCAGGGGGGAATCAGCCCCAGCATTTT.

This clone showed up just once. The genes are TRBV5-1 and TRBJ2-2; D is possibly TRBD1 (6 bases). Germline CDR1 is SGHRS and CDR2 is YFSETQ. This CDR3 has 16 residues. V was trimmed by 2 bases and J by 3 bases, leaving 14 bases between them. The DNA for the CDR3 is TGCGCCAGCAGCTTCCCCACAGGGTATGACACCGGGGAGCTGTTTTTT. As protein: CASSFPTGYDTGELFF. Based on the CDR3 plus reference TRBV5-1 and TRBJ2-2, the full variable domain is KAGVTQTPRYLIKTRGQQVTLSCSPISGHRSVSWYQQTPGQGLQFLFEYFSETQRNKGNFPGRFSGRQFSNSRSEMNVSTLELGDSALYLCASSFPTGYDTGELFFGEGSRLTVL.

This chain uses TRBV12-3 or TRBV12-4 with TRBJ1-2; D gene unclear. Deletions cut 1 base from V and 4 bases from J, with 7 bases between. CDR3 length: 13 amino acids. The CDR3 bases are TGTGCCAGCAGTTTAGGTTCCTTCTATGGCTACACCTTC. It translates to CASSLGSFYGYTF.

This clone was detected only a few times. The V and J genes are TRBV3-1 (or the pseudogene TRBV3-2) and TRBJ1-1; D possibly corresponds to TRBD1 (6 bases). This CDR3 region has 15 residues. V lost 3 bases to trimming and J lost 1 base, with 12 bases between them. Germline assignment: CDR1 LGHDT and CDR2 YNNKEL (reference sequence). The CDR3 DNA is TGTGCCAGCAGCCATTACAGGGCCCAGAACACTGAAGCTTTCTTT. Translation: CASSHYRAQNTEAFF.